Included here is one T cell receptor beta chain sequence, with context. This clonotype has just a few counts. It lacks a known antigen. No much larger clone exists at a distance of one base, and base qualities are not known. Genomic DNA was used as template for profiling of TCR beta VDJ combinations and CDR3 sequences. An Illumina HiSeq 2000 was used for TCR repertoire sequencing. The original pipeline was this. Repertoires were assessed using TRBV/TRBJ rearrangement plots, CDR3 size and DJ length profiles, and Simpson's diversity index. The most abundant DNA sequence in the deep sequencing data was taken as the immunodominant clone. CDR3 amino acid sequences were screened for sharing across subjects and were compared with published repertoires and the VDJdb database. TCRdb reran the public reads through fastp at Q25 and MiXCR, keeping productive beta chains. Each record represents a unique CDR3 protein, reported with the most common genes and DNA among its rows. The V and J calls follow TCRdb's processing rather than the paper's. The sample data list approximately 170,000 distinct CDR3 sequences, and roughly 45% of these were observed just once. 3.2% of the sample is held by the ten biggest clonotypes.

From cysteine to phenylalanine, the CDR3 is 14 amino acids long. Only CDR3 DNA is held: 42 bases, read in frame from base 1. The germline V gene (reference sequence) sets CDR1 to LNHDA and CDR2 to SQIVND. Clipping removes 5 bases from V and 1 base from J, with 4 as the unmatched junction base count. This sample was taken from a study of CD8+CD57+ T cells in acquired aplastic anemia (dated by TCRdb to the late 2010s). Context from the whole study: A mean of about 3.2 ug of DNA, ranging from roughly 0.19 to 27.4 ug, was extracted from sorted CD4+ and CD8+ cells. CD8+CD57+ expansion was defined as a frequency above the mean frequency observed in healthy subjects.

The patients picked for sequencing were ones in whom flow cytometry had shown an expansion of CD8+CD57+ cells. Severe acquired aplastic anemia was diagnosed in all patients according to International Study of Aplastic Anemia and Agranulocytosis and Camitta criteria. At the time blood was sampled, none of the patients had received any therapy. TCR repertoires of sorted CD4+ and CD8+ blood T cells from severe aplastic anemia patients and healthy subjects were deep-sequenced in the study. In the USA, patient enrollment took place under clinicaltrials.gov protocols 00001620, 01623167, 00001397, 00071045, 00081523 and 00961064. Ficoll-Paque density gradient centrifugation was used to isolate peripheral blood mononuclear cells. Before DNA extraction, CD4+ and CD8+ T cells were sorted by FACS or by magnetic beads. Study-wide findings and limitations: Patients and healthy controls showed no significant difference in CD8+ Simpson's diversity (P=0.060). Around 27 CD8+ CDR3 sequences were found to be shared between patients and controls, but these sequences appeared to be highly expressed in patients and within the immunodominant clones of the patients.

The sequencing sample was made of sorted CD4+, CD8+, or CD8+CD57+ T cells (not recorded which) from PBMCs. This sequence uses TRBV19 and TRBJ2-5; 7 junctional bases match TRBD2. This sequence was found in a human donor with aplastic anemia. The CDR3 sequence is CASSQRGGQETQYF. The DNA is as follows: TGTGCCAGTAGTCAGCGGGGTGGCCAAGAGACCCAGTACTTC.